This TCR beta chain was recorded in a study of radiation and T cells in renal cell carcinoma. Overall study context: Nephrectomy followed 15 Gy stereotactic body radiation by 4 weeks. The study, taken as a whole, reports: Top tumor clonotypes rose in blood 2 weeks post-radiation, then contracted.

As for time point: baseline pretreatment blood. Documented treatment: 15 Gy SBRT to primary tumor, nephrectomy 4 weeks later. Serial blood draws occurred at baseline and 2 and 4 weeks post-SBRT. In regard to this clone: Its specificity is unknown.

Germline V gene lookup returns CDR1 GTSNPN and CDR2 SVGIG (reference sequence). Trimming removed 3 bases from V and 1 base from J, with 18 bases in between. The CDR3 spans 16 residues. TCRdb's table, derived via immunoSEQ multiplex PCR, lists solely in-frame clones and lacks some. The sample contains approximately 63,000 clones, over 70% of which appear only once. The rearrangement joins TRBV30 to TRBJ1-2, with no clear D. Sample: blood, taken from a patient whose treatment included radiotherapy and nephrectomy. The sequence came from a man in his 60s with renal cell carcinoma. The CDR3 loop is CAWSGSLGNRNYGYTF. The CDR3 DNA follows: TGTGCCTGGAGCGGCTCTTTGGGAAATCGTAACTATGGCTACACCTTC.